This entry lists 14 T cell receptor beta chains sequenced from one sample in a study of blood T cell repertoires in COVID-19. Method: immunoSEQ multiplex PCR; TCRdb's copy keeps in-frame clones and lacks some. This sample carries approximately 130,000 clones, over 80% of them seen once, and the ten largest clones take over 15%. The sample comprised PBMCs or T cells enriched from blood (not recorded which). The receptors stem from a man aged 30 to 45 who had recovered from COVID-19.

The chain employs TRBV6-5 and TRBJ1-4, with TRBD1 matching over 9 bases. The CDR3 has 14 amino acids. After removal of 6 bases from V and 6 bases from J, the junction contained 5 bases not matched to a gene. From germline, CDR1 is MNHEY and CDR2 SVGAGI. The CDR3 loop is CASRVTGGDEKLFF. CDR3 nucleotide sequence: TGTGCCAGCAGGGTGACAGGGGGTGATGAAAAACTGTTTTTT.

J is TRBJ1-1 and V is TRBV14, with 7 bases lining up with TRBD1. Per the germline V gene, CDR1 is SGHDN and CDR2 is FVKESK. Losses at the gene ends were 4 bases for V and 4 bases for J; bases not matched to a gene: 9. This CDR3 comprises 15 residues. The chain's CDR3 is CASSLIATGITEAFF. In nucleotides, the CDR3 is TGTGCCAGCAGCCTGATAGCGACAGGGATCACTGAAGCTTTCTTT.

This clone was seen more than once but under ten times. V is TRBV3-1 (or the pseudogene TRBV3-2) and J is TRBJ1-1; D unclear. Germline-derived CDR1 and CDR2 are LGHDT and YNNKEL (reference sequence). The CDR3 contains 12 residues. Trimming left V 1 base short and J 7 bases short, with 7 bases between. Written as DNA, the CDR3 is TGTGCCAGCAGCCAAGGTCGGGGTGAAGCTTTCTTT. Its translation: CASSQGRGEAFF.

This chain uses TRBV6-1 with TRBJ1-2; tentatively, D is TRBD1 (6 bases). Looked up from germline, CDR1 is MNHNS and CDR2 is SASEGT. V was trimmed by 1 base and J by 7 bases, leaving 13 bases between them. The CDR3 length is 14 residues. CDR3 protein: CASSEGGGAGGYTF. CDR3 bases: TGTGCCAGCAGTGAAGGTGGGGGGGCAGGTGGCTACACCTTC.

This chain uses TRBV28 with TRBJ2-2; the match to TRBD2 covers 10 bases. Per germline, CDR1 MDHEN and CDR2 SYDVKM. This CDR3 contains 17 residues. Losses at the gene ends were 6 bases for V and 0 bases for J; bases not matched to a gene: 7. The CDR3 protein is CASSLLGLAPNTGELFF. The CDR3 DNA sequence: TGTGCCAGCAGCCTACTGGGACTAGCGCCGAACACCGGGGAGCTGTTTTTT. The full variable domain, in which reference TRBV28 and TRBJ2-2 provide the parts outside the CDR3, is DVKVTQSSRYLVKRTGEKVFLECVQDMDHENMFWYRQDPGLGLRLIYFSYDVKMKEKGDIPEGYSVSREKKERFSLILESASTNQTSMYLCASSLLGLAPNTGELFFGEGSRLTVL.

The rearrangement joins TRBV10-3 to TRBJ1-1, with TRBD1 as a possible D gene (5 bases). Germline V gene lookup returns CDR1 ENHRY and CDR2 SYGVKD. The germline V and J ends were trimmed by 6 bases and 6 bases, with 17 bases remaining between them. The CDR3 runs 14 residues. The CDR3 DNA reads TGTGCCATCAGCCGCGGGAGGGGTGGAGCTGAAGCTTTCTTT. Protein product: CAISRGRGGAEAFF.

The rearrangement links TRBV11-2 to TRBJ1-1; D call uncertain. The CDR3 contains 15 residues. Germline V gene sequence: CDR1 SGHAT, CDR2 FQNNGV. Trimming took off 5 bases at V and 5 bases at J, with 18 bases between the two ends. The CDR3: CASSTPDSRRTEAFF. Here the CDR3 DNA reads TGTGCCAGCAGCACCCCTGATAGCCGGCGGACTGAAGCTTTCTTT.

V and J are TRBV19 and TRBJ1-2; a weak D match, TRBD1 (5 bases). Trimming removed 6 bases at V and 3 bases at J, with 17 bases between. The length of the CDR3 is 15 residues. From germline, CDR1 is LNHDA and CDR2 SQIVND (reference sequence). This CDR3 reads CASSSGTGRDYGYTF. DNA of the CDR3: TGTGCCAGTAGCTCCGGGACCGGGAGAGACTATGGCTACACCTTC.

The rearrangement uses TRBV2 and TRBJ1-4, with TRBD1 identical over 9 bases. The CDR3 is made up of 16 amino acids. The V segment lost 5 bases and the J segment 7 bases; nucleotides outside the gene matches: 11. In germline, CDR1 is SNHLY, CDR2 FYNNEI. The CDR3 DNA is TGTGCCAGCAGTCTCCTCCCGGGACAGGGAACTGAAAAACTGTTTTTT. It translates to CASSLLPGQGTEKLFF.

This chain joins TRBV28 and TRBJ2-7; TRBD2 aligns across 8 bases. The CDR3 is 15 amino acids. The J segment lost 4 bases and the V segment lost 5 bases, leaving 10 bases of the junction unmatched. Germline CDR1 and CDR2: MDHEN and SYDVKM. CDR3 amino acids: CASSVRGVRRYEQYV. The CDR3 DNA reads TGTGCCAGCAGTGTGCGGGGGGTTCGTAGATACGAGCAGTACGTC.

The chain joins TRBV15 to TRBJ2-5; TRBD2 aligns across 10 bases. CDR3 length: 15 residues. CDR1 is LNHNV and CDR2 is YYDKDF in the germline V gene (reference sequence). V lost 1 base to trimming and J lost 3 bases; unmatched junction nucleotides: 2. The CDR3, as DNA: TGTGCCACCAGCAGAGGGCTAGCGGGAGAAGAGACCCAGTACTTC. As protein: CATSRGLAGEETQYF.

The rearrangement joins TRBV30 to TRBJ2-6; D remains unclear. The germline V gene has CDR1 GTSNPN and CDR2 SVGIG (reference sequence). The CDR3 length is 15 residues. Trimming stripped 0 bases from V and 0 bases from J, with 6 bases between. The CDR3 spells CAWSVRSSGANVLTF. DNA of the CDR3: TGTGCCTGGAGTGTACGGAGCTCTGGGGCCAACGTCCTGACTTTC.

This rearrangement joins TRBV5-4 to TRBJ2-2, with 8 positions matching TRBD1. The CDR3 is 19 amino acids. The trim removed 4 bases at V and 1 base at J, leaving 15 bases unmatched. CDR1 and CDR2 (germline): SGHNT, YYREEE (reference sequence). The CDR3 DNA follows: TGTGCCAGCAGCCCCCGACCGGCGGTGGGACAGGAGAACACCGGGGAGCTGTTTTTT. Its translation: CASSPRPAVGQENTGELFF.

This rearrangement joins TRBV6-5 to TRBJ1-1; maybe TRBD1 (5 bases). The CDR3 totals 14 residues. Trimming removed 7 bases from V and 4 bases from J, with 16 bases in between. Germline assignment: CDR1 MNHEY and CDR2 SVGAGI. For the CDR3, the DNA is TGTGCCAGCACTCCCGAGGAGGGGCGCACTGAAGCTTTCTTT. Protein: CASTPEEGRTEAFF.